The 27 T cell receptor beta chains given below trace back to one sample, sequenced in a study of CD8 T cells in Susac syndrome. Reverse transcription of about 0.45 to 1 ug RNA used random hexamers. Via MiXCR, TCRdb re-called the immunoSEQ multiplex PCR reads, giving one row per CDR3 protein. In the table there are about 120,000 distinct CDR3 sequences, about 94% of which are singletons. The sequenced material came from CD8+ T cells from PBMCs. These receptor sequences come from a human donor with Susac syndrome.

This chain connects TRBV20-1 to TRBJ2-1, with D unresolved. Trimming removed 2 bases from V and 9 bases from J, with 11 bases in between. This CDR3 contains 12 residues. CDR1 DFQATT and CDR2 SNEGSKA come from the germline V gene (reference sequence). The CDR3 DNA reads TGCAGTGCTAGACTTGGGGTTGGTGAGCAGTTCTTC. It is translated as CSARLGVGEQFF.

The chain uses TRBV7-9 and TRBJ1-1, with a weak D call TRBD1 (5 bases). This CDR3 spans 14 amino acids. Germline lookup yields CDR1 SEHNR and CDR2 FQNEAQ (reference sequence). V was clipped by 4 bases and J by 3 bases, with 12 bases between them. CDR3 region: CASSSGREDTEAFF. The CDR3 DNA reads as TGTGCCAGCAGCTCGGGCAGGGAGGACACTGAAGCTTTCTTT.

This sequence joins TRBV25-1 and TRBJ2-5, with TRBD1 as a possible D gene (6 bases). The V and J ends lost 2 bases and 5 bases respectively, with 15 bases between them. The CDR3 consists of 15 residues. CDR1 and CDR2 from the germline V gene are MGHDK and SYGVNS. CDR3 in DNA: TGTGCCAGCAGTGAACGGGACCGAAGGGGGGAGACCCAGTACTTC. This translates into CASSERDRRGETQYF.

This chain connects TRBV28 to TRBJ2-1, with no clear D. The V and J ends lost 4 bases and 5 bases respectively, with 0 bases between them. This CDR3 is 10 amino acids long. In germline, CDR1 is MDHEN, CDR2 SYDVKM. DNA for the CDR3: TGTGCCAGCAGTTACAATGAGCAGTTCTTC. Its translation: CASSYNEQFF.

This clonotype was seen just once. The chain couples TRBV5-1 to TRBJ1-1; 10 nucleotides align to TRBD1. Unmatched junction bases numbered 4, after V lost 3 bases and J lost 5 bases. Germline CDR1 SGHRS, CDR2 YFSETQ. The CDR3 spans 14 residues. The DNA of the CDR3 is TGCGCCAGCAGCTGGACAGGGGGTGGGACTGAAGCTTTCTTT. Protein product: CASSWTGGGTEAFF. Full variable domain (rest looked up from reference TRBV5-1 and TRBJ1-1): KAGVTQTPRYLIKTRGQQVTLSCSPISGHRSVSWYQQTPGQGLQFLFEYFSETQRNKGNFPGRFSGRQFSNSRSEMNVSTLELGDSALYLCASSWTGGGTEAFFGQGTRLTVV.

This chain links TRBV2 with TRBJ2-5; 8 bases agree with TRBD2. Per the germline V gene, CDR1 is SNHLY and CDR2 is FYNNEI. V trimming: 3 bases; J trimming: 3 bases; junction bases outside the gene matches: 6. This CDR3 is 15 amino acids long. The CDR3 DNA follows: TGTGCCAGCAGTGACCGATTTAGCGGGGAAGAGACCCAGTACTTC. This sequence encodes CASSDRFSGEETQYF.

The rearrangement joins TRBV30 to TRBJ1-1; a possible D gene is TRBD1 (6 bases). This CDR3 has 13 residues. Trimming took 2 bases from V and 3 from J, leaving 10 bases between them. Per the germline V gene, CDR1 is GTSNPN and CDR2 is SVGIG (reference sequence). The CDR3 protein is CAWSRDIDTEAFF. The DNA of the CDR3 is TGTGCCTGGAGTCGGGACATTGACACTGAAGCTTTCTTT.

V gene TRBV5-1 combines with J gene TRBJ2-2; the D gene is possibly TRBD2 (6 bases). This CDR3 has 16 amino acids. V was clipped by 4 bases and J by 1 base, with 14 bases between them. Germline assignment: CDR1 SGHRS and CDR2 YFSETQ. CDR3 sequence reads: CASSPTEGRNTGELFF. CDR3 coding DNA: TGCGCCAGCAGCCCGACGGAGGGTAGGAACACCGGGGAGCTGTTTTTT.

This chain connects TRBV9 to TRBJ2-5; maybe TRBD2 (5 bases). Germline V gene lookup returns CDR1 SGDLS and CDR2 YYNGEE. The CDR3 length is 18 residues. The V gene lost 0 bases and the J gene lost 3 bases, with 21 bases spanning the gap. The CDR3 nucleotides read TGTGCCAGCAGCGTAGATATCGGAGGCGTGTGGGAAGAAGAGACCCAGTACTTC. This encodes CASSVDIGGVWEEETQYF.

The chain combines TRBV5-1 with TRBJ2-1; 8 bases line up with TRBD2. The CDR3 has 16 amino acids. The trim removed 4 bases at V and 4 bases at J, leaving 10 bases unmatched. CDR1 and CDR2 from the germline V gene are SGHRS and YFSETQ. This chain's CDR3 is CASSRGLGGGYNEQFF. As DNA, the CDR3 is TGCGCCAGCAGCCGGGGGCTCGGGGGGGGTTACAATGAGCAGTTCTTC.

This clonotype showed up just once. The chain carries TRBV7-2 and TRBJ1-1; 7 bases map to TRBD1. Germline values: CDR1 SGHTA, CDR2 FQGNSA. CDR3 length: 14 amino acids. The V gene end was trimmed by 1 base and the J gene end by 4 bases; junction bases not matched to a gene: 3. CDR3 nucleotide sequence: TGTGCCAGCAGCTTAGGGGCAGGGGGCACTGAAGCTTTCTTT. Residues: CASSLGAGGTEAFF. The full variable domain, rest sourced from reference TRBV7-2 and TRBJ1-1, is GAGVSQSPSNKVTEKGKDVELRCDPISGHTALYWYRQSLGQGLEFLIYFQGNSAPDKSGLPSDRFSAERTGGSVSTLTIQRTQQEDSAVYLCASSLGAGGTEAFFGQGTRLTVV.

V and J are TRBV25-1 and TRBJ1-1; D is possibly TRBD1 (5 bases). Trimming left V 8 bases short and J 4 bases short, with 17 bases between. The CDR3 runs 14 residues. CDR1 is MGHDK, CDR2 SYGVNS, per germline. The CDR3: CASYPGGGSTEAFF. The CDR3 nucleotides are TGTGCCAGCTATCCCGGGGGGGGTTCCACTGAAGCTTTCTTT. The whole variable domain, remainder taken from reference TRBV25-1 and TRBJ1-1, is EADIYQTPRYLVIGTGKKITLECSQTMGHDKMYWYQQDPGMELHLIHYSYGVNSTEKGDLSSESTVSRIRTEHFPLTLESARPSHTSQYLCASYPGGGSTEAFFGQGTRLTVV.

The chain employs TRBV15 and TRBJ1-5; TRBD1 might be the D (6 bases). In germline, CDR1 is LNHNV, CDR2 YYDKDF (reference sequence). Deletions cut 3 bases from V and 3 bases from J, with 12 bases between. This CDR3 region has 15 residues. The chain's CDR3 is CATSRLGGDNQPQHF. The CDR3 nucleotides are TGTGCCACCAGCAGGTTAGGGGGTGACAATCAGCCCCAGCATTTT.

The J gene is TRBJ2-3, the V gene TRBV9, with TRBD2 matching 8 bases. V shed 4 bases, J shed 0 bases, and the junction held 4 bases outside the gene matches. Germline V CDR1 and CDR2: SGDLS, YYNGEE. The length of the CDR3 is 15 residues. This CDR3 reads CASSNSGASTDTQYF. For the CDR3, the DNA is TGTGCCAGCAGCAATAGCGGGGCAAGCACAGATACGCAGTATTTT.

The CDR3 sequence is CASSTGTERPGELFF. CDR3 bases: TGTGCCAGCAGCACCGGGACAGAGAGACCCGGGGAGCTGTTTTTT. The V and J genes are TRBV7-3 and TRBJ2-2; 7 bases are shared with TRBD1. The junction had 9 bases not matched to a gene; V was cut back by 5 bases and J by 6 bases. Germline V lookup: CDR1 SGHTA, CDR2 FQGTGA. The CDR3 length is 15 residues. Using reference TRBV7-3 and TRBJ2-2 for the parts outside the CDR3, the full variable domain is GAGVSQTPSNKVTEKGKYVELRCDPISGHTALYWYRQSLGQGPEFLIYFQGTGAADDSGLPNDRFFAVRPEGSVSTLKIQRTERGDSAVYLCASSTGTERPGELFFGEGSRLTVL.

The V gene is TRBV12-3 or TRBV12-4, the J gene TRBJ2-6; weak D call: TRBD2 (6 bases). V was shortened by 2 bases and J by 2 bases, with 22 bases between the two germline ends. This CDR3 region has 20 residues. The CDR3 spells CASSLIPGTSLTAGANVLTF. The CDR3 nucleotides read TGTGCCAGCAGTTTAATTCCTGGGACTTCCTTGACTGCTGGGGCCAACGTCCTGACTTTC.

This chain uses TRBV5-1 with TRBJ2-1, with 7 bases identical to TRBD1. V was pared by 2 bases and J by 8 bases, with 10 bases of the junction left unmatched. The CDR3 totals 15 residues. Germline CDR1 reads SGHRS; CDR2 reads YFSETQ. The DNA of the CDR3 is TGCGCCAGCAGCTTAACCAGGGGGTCGATGGATGAGCAGTTCTTC. This encodes CASSLTRGSMDEQFF.

This sequence joins TRBV2 and TRBJ2-7, with D unclear. V was clipped by 4 bases and J by 3 bases, with 10 bases between them. Germline CDR1 SNHLY, CDR2 FYNNEI. This CDR3 comprises 13 residues. The CDR3 protein is CASSVGGFYEQYF. The CDR3 DNA reads as TGTGCCAGCAGTGTGGGCGGATTCTACGAGCAGTACTTC.

The V call is TRBV10-2, the J call TRBJ2-3; D unresolved. The V and J ends lost 8 bases and 2 bases respectively, with 11 bases between them. The length of the CDR3 is 13 residues. Germline V CDR1 and CDR2: WSHSY, SAAADI. CDR3 sequence reads: CASGIRSTDTQYF. The CDR3 nucleotides read TGCGCCAGCGGGATCCGCTCCACAGATACGCAGTATTTT.

The chain recombines TRBV28 with TRBJ1-6, with TRBD1 as a possible D gene (6 bases). CDR3 length equals 17 residues. Germline V gene sequence: CDR1 MDHEN, CDR2 SYDVKM. V dropped 6 bases and J dropped 3 bases, with 18 bases sitting between them. The CDR3 DNA is TGTGCCAGCAGCCAGGGGACCCCACACATCTATAATTCACCCCTCCACTTT. Translation gives CASSQGTPHIYNSPLHF.

The CDR3 loop reads CSAREGYEQFF. The CDR3 DNA follows: TGCAGTGCTAGAGAGGGTTATGAGCAGTTCTTC. This chain connects TRBV20-1 to TRBJ2-1, with unresolved D. Germline CDR1 and CDR2: DFQATT and SNEGSKA (reference sequence). Trimming removed 0 bases from V and 8 bases from J, with 5 bases in between. The CDR3 is 11 residues long.

This chain uses TRBV6-2 or TRBV6-3 with TRBJ2-5; 8 bases are shared with TRBD1. The V gene end was trimmed by 5 bases and the J gene end by 13 bases; junction bases not matched to a gene: 6. The germline gives CDR1 MNHEY, CDR2 SVGEGT. This CDR3 has 11 amino acids. The CDR3 loop reads CASSPGTGRYF. CDR3 bases: TGTGCCAGCAGTCCCGGGACAGGAAGGTACTTC.

The chain joins TRBV2 to TRBJ2-5; TRBD2 matches 8 bases. The CDR3 is 17 amino acids. Germline-derived CDR1 and CDR2 are SNHLY and FYNNEI. The V segment lost 0 bases and the J segment 0 bases; nucleotides outside the gene matches: 6. CDR3 sequence: CASSEALAGNNQETQYF. CDR3 nucleotide sequence: TGTGCCAGCAGTGAAGCTTTAGCGGGGAATAACCAAGAGACCCAGTACTTC.

The genes are TRBV12-3 or TRBV12-4 and TRBJ1-1; D perhaps matches TRBD1 (5 bases). The CDR3 loop spans 13 amino acids. Trimming stripped 3 bases from V and 4 bases from J, with 9 bases between. The CDR3 here is CASSFQGGTEAFF. CDR3 sequence (DNA): TGTGCCAGCAGTTTTCAGGGAGGCACTGAAGCTTTCTTT.

The chain links TRBV5-6 to TRBJ2-7; D unclear. V was clipped by 4 bases and J by 0 bases, with 8 bases between them. Germline V lookup: CDR1 SGHDT, CDR2 YYEEEE. The CDR3 loop spans 13 amino acids. The CDR3 coding sequence is TGTGCCAGCAGCAACAAGGTCTCCTACGAGCAGTACTTC. It codes for CASSNKVSYEQYF.

J is TRBJ2-6 and V is TRBV7-9; possible D gene TRBD1, 8 bases. V was clipped by 5 bases and J by 2 bases, with 16 bases between them. The CDR3 runs to 17 residues. Germline V CDR1 and CDR2: SEHNR, FQNEAQ (reference sequence). The CDR3 DNA sequence: TGTGCCAGCAGCCCCGGACAGGGAGGGGCTGGGGCCAACGTCCTGACTTTC. It encodes CASSPGQGGAGANVLTF.

V gene TRBV14 combines with J gene TRBJ2-7, with 8 bases that match TRBD1. CDR1 is SGHDN, CDR2 FVKESK, per germline. J was trimmed by 2 bases and V by 1 base; bases with no gene match: 4. This CDR3 is 15 amino acids long. The CDR3 DNA sequence: TGTGCCAGCAGCCAAGGGACAGGGAGCCCCTACGAGCAGTACTTC. Translating it yields CASSQGTGSPYEQYF.